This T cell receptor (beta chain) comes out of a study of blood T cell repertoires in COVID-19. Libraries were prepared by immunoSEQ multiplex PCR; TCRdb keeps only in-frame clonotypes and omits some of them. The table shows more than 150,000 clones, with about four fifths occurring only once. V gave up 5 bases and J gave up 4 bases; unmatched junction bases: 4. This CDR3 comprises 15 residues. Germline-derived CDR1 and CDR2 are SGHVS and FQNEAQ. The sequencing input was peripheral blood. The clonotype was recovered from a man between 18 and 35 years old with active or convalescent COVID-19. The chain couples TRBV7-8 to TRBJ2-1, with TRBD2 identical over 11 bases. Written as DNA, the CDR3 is TGTGCCAGCAGCCGCGGGACTAGCGGATACAATGAGCAGTTCTTC. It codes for CASSRGTSGYNEQFF.